The 31 T cell receptor beta chains given below trace back to one sample, sequenced in a study of molecular identifiers for immune sequencing clone quantification. TCRdb independently ran MiXCR on the PCR reads; one entry per CDR3 protein. The sample lists roughly 93,000 distinct CDR3 sequences; about 23% were seen once. Sample: naive CD8+ T cells from blood, with Jurkat cell RNA spiked in. Indicated subset: FACS-sorted CD8+CD4-CCR7+CD45RA+ naive T cells. All receptors derive from a human donor in good health. Some libraries in this study had Jurkat cell RNA spiked in.

The J gene is TRBJ1-5, the V gene TRBV24-1; D gene ambiguous. Trimming took off 2 bases at V and 0 bases at J, with 7 bases between the two ends. This CDR3 comprises 15 residues. The germline CDR1 and CDR2 sequences are KGHDR and SFDVKD. CDR3 sequence (DNA): TGTGCCACCAGTGATTCCGAGTTTAGCAATCAGCCCCAGCATTTT. Translated, it gives CATSDSEFSNQPQHF.

J is TRBJ2-7 and V is TRBV4-1, with 8 bases that match TRBD1. Per germline, CDR1 MGHRA and CDR2 YSYEKL. This CDR3 spans 14 amino acids. V was clipped by 0 bases and J by 3 bases; unmatched bases: 1. CDR3 DNA: TGCGCCAGCAGCCAAGAGGACAGGGACTACGAGCAGTACTTC. It specifies CASSQEDRDYEQYF.

This clonotype showed up just a few times. The chain carries TRBV28 and TRBJ2-7; 7 nucleotides line up with TRBD1. In germline, CDR1 is MDHEN, CDR2 SYDVKM. This CDR3 is built from 13 residues. Trimming cost V 2 bases and J 5 bases; bases outside gene matches: 3. CDR3 sequence: CASSLRQGDEQYF. As DNA, the CDR3 is TGTGCCAGCAGTTTAAGACAGGGCGACGAGCAGTACTTC. Supplemented by reference TRBV28 and TRBJ2-7, the full variable domain reads DVKVTQSSRYLVKRTGEKVFLECVQDMDHENMFWYRQDPGLGLRLIYFSYDVKMKEKGDIPEGYSVSREKKERFSLILESASTNQTSMYLCASSLRQGDEQYFGPGTRLTVT.

The J gene is TRBJ2-7, the V gene TRBV27; D uncertain. Trimming took 5 bases from V and 0 from J, leaving 8 bases between them. This CDR3 contains 13 residues. Per germline, CDR1 MNHEY and CDR2 SMNVEV (reference sequence). This CDR3 reads CASSITRSYEQYF. CDR3 bases: TGTGCCAGCAGTATTACGCGCTCCTACGAGCAGTACTTC.

This clonotype appeared a few times. The chain couples TRBV5-1 to TRBJ2-3, with 12 nucleotides matching TRBD2. The CDR3 is 16 residues long. Germline CDR1 reads SGHRS; CDR2 reads YFSETQ. The V gene end was trimmed by 3 bases and the J gene end by 1 base; junction bases not matched to a gene: 3. CDR3 in amino acids: CASSSRLAGGTDTQYF. CDR3 DNA sequence: TGCGCCAGCAGCTCTAGACTAGCGGGAGGCACAGATACGCAGTATTTT.

This clonotype appeared many times. The chain has TRBV6-5 and TRBJ1-3, with no clear D. V lost 0 bases, J lost 2 bases, and 20 bases lay in between. Germline-derived CDR1 and CDR2 are MNHEY and SVGAGI. The CDR3 has 19 residues. Here the CDR3 reads CASSYSSLLDRQAGNTIYF. CDR3 nucleotide sequence: TGTGCCAGCAGTTACTCGAGTTTACTGGATAGACAAGCTGGAAACACCATATATTTT.

This clonotype occurred many times. The V call is TRBV27, the J call TRBJ2-7, with TRBD2 matching 7 bases. This CDR3 contains 15 residues. Looked up from germline, CDR1 is MNHEY and CDR2 is SMNVEV (reference sequence). With 6 bases clipped from V and 0 bases from J, the junction kept 8 bases outside the gene matches. The CDR3 bases are TGTGCCAGCAGACCGACTAGCCCGAGCTCCTACGAGCAGTACTTC. It specifies CASRPTSPSSYEQYF.

This clonotype was found many times. The V call is TRBV7-8, the J call TRBJ2-3, with 7 positions matching TRBD1. Germline-derived CDR1 and CDR2 are SGHVS and FQNEAQ. V lost 5 bases, J lost 4 bases, and 9 bases stayed unmatched. This CDR3 contains 15 residues. The CDR3 region has the DNA TGTGCCAGCAGCCCTGACATGAGGGGGCCAGATACGCAGTATTTT. As protein: CASSPDMRGPDTQYF.

The genes are TRBV27 and TRBJ2-3; possibly TRBD2 for D (6 bases). The length of the CDR3 is 16 residues. CDR1 and CDR2 (germline): MNHEY, SMNVEV (reference sequence). The V and J ends lost 3 bases and 5 bases respectively, with 18 bases between them. The CDR3 sequence is CASSFRVGPSEDTQYF. CDR3 coding DNA: TGTGCCAGCAGTTTCCGGGTGGGGCCTAGCGAAGATACGCAGTATTTT.

This clonotype was observed many times. This chain connects TRBV6-5 to TRBJ2-3; 7 nucleotides line up with TRBD1. CDR1 and CDR2 from the germline V gene are MNHEY and SVGAGI. This CDR3 region has 13 residues. V shed 0 bases and J 10 bases; nucleotides not matched to a gene: 4. CDR3 in amino acids: CASSYSLTGAQYF. CDR3 coding DNA: TGTGCCAGCAGTTACTCTCTCACAGGGGCGCAGTATTTT.

This rearrangement joins TRBV12-3 or TRBV12-4 to TRBJ2-5; either TRBD1 or TRBD2 may supply D (5 bases each). The CDR3 is 16 amino acids. Trimming removed 8 bases at V and 2 bases at J, with 21 bases between. For the CDR3, the DNA is TGTGCCAGCGCCGGGACCCTGGTGCGGAAACAAGAGACCCAGTACTTC. Translation gives CASAGTLVRKQETQYF.

V usage is TRBV7-6 and J usage is TRBJ2-7, with 8 nucleotides matching TRBD2. The V segment lost 8 bases and the J segment 0 bases; nucleotides outside the gene matches: 9. The germline V gene has CDR1 SGHVS and CDR2 FNYEAQ. The CDR3 runs 15 residues. The CDR3, as DNA: TGTGCCAGCGGCCCAATGAGCGGGAGCTCCTACGAGCAGTACTTC. This sequence encodes CASGPMSGSSYEQYF.

Concerning this clonotype itself: Compared with germline, one end of the junction differs, possibly owing to a read error. The chain has TRBV9 and TRBJ2-7; 12 bases map to TRBD1. The CDR3 spans 14 residues. CDR1 is SGDLS, CDR2 YYNGEE, per germline. In DNA, the CDR3 is TGTGCCAGCAGCCTGGGACAGGGGGCTTACGGGCAGTACTTC. Its protein is CASSLGQGAYGQYF.

This clonotype has ten or more counts. The rearrangement joins TRBV7-9 to TRBJ2-3; D is undetermined. Germline lookup yields CDR1 SEHNR and CDR2 FQNEAQ (reference sequence). The CDR3 has 17 amino acids. V lost 5 bases, J lost 1 base, and 19 bases lay in between. CDR3 sequence: CASSPPLVKPGTDTQYF. In nucleotides, the CDR3 is TGTGCCAGCAGCCCCCCCCTGGTCAAACCTGGCACAGATACGCAGTATTTT.

The gene calls are TRBV20-1 and TRBJ2-5; 7 bases line up with TRBD1. The V gene's germline CDR1 is DFQATT and CDR2 SNEGSKA (reference sequence). The CDR3 runs to 15 residues. The V and J ends lost 3 bases and 2 bases, in that order; junction bases with no gene match: 9. The CDR3 region has the DNA TGCAGTGCTAGCTCGCTCGGGACAGTTCAAGAGACCCAGTACTTC. Its translation is CSASSLGTVQETQYF.

As for this clonotype: A much bigger clone sits one base away, suggesting this may be a read error. The V gene is TRBV12-3 or TRBV12-4, the J gene TRBJ2-5, with D maybe TRBD2 (5 bases). V was cut by 5 bases and J by 8 bases, with 15 bases left in between. The CDR3 has 13 residues. The CDR3 reads CASSGSGSGTQYF. The DNA for the CDR3 is TGTGCCAGCAGTGGCAGCGGCTCAGGAACCCAGTACTTC.

This chain joins TRBV4-2 and TRBJ2-3, with TRBD1 matching 9 bases. Trimming removed 3 bases from V and 4 bases from J; junction bases left unmatched: 2. Germline V gene sequence: CDR1 LGHNA, CDR2 YNFKEQ. The CDR3 totals 14 residues. The CDR3 bases are TGTGCCAGCAGCCAGACAGGGGGTCCAGATACGCAGTATTTT. This codes for CASSQTGGPDTQYF.

This clonotype was picked up many times. This sequence joins TRBV29-1 and TRBJ1-4; TRBD1 might be the D (5 bases). The V and J ends lost 6 bases and 7 bases respectively, with 12 bases between them. This CDR3 has 12 amino acids. CDR1 and CDR2 (germline): SQVTM, ANQGSEA. Here the CDR3 reads CSVPGTGEKLFF. CDR3 bases: TGCAGCGTACCCGGGACGGGTGAAAAACTGTTTTTT.

This clonotype was picked up a small number of times. The chain is built from TRBV11-2 and TRBJ2-1, with TRBD1 identical over 10 bases. V was clipped by 5 bases and J by 6 bases; unmatched bases: 10. Germline assignment: CDR1 SGHAT and CDR2 FQNNGV. CDR3 length: 16 amino acids. In DNA form, the CDR3 reads TGTGCCAGCAGCCCTCAGACAGGGGGCTATTTCAATGAGCAGTTCTTC. Protein: CASSPQTGGYFNEQFF.

This clonotype was counted at least ten times. The rearrangement uses TRBV4-1 and TRBJ2-7, with 12 bases lining up with TRBD2. Germline CDR1 reads MGHRA; CDR2 reads YSYEKL. The CDR3 is 16 residues long. Trimming at V came to 2 bases and at J to 1 base, leaving 3 bases not matched to a gene. The DNA for the CDR3 is TGCGCCAGCAGCCAACTGACTAGCGGGGGTTCCTACGAGCAGTACTTC. As protein: CASSQLTSGGSYEQYF.

As concerns this clonotype: A read error may explain this, as a much larger clone is one base away. This CDR3 is CASVDSRWSTDTQYF. In DNA, the CDR3 is TGTGCCAGCGTCGATTCGCGTTGGAGCACAGATACGCAGTATTTT. The rearrangement joins TRBV11-1 to TRBJ2-3, with D uncertain. Germline CDR1 reads SGHAT; CDR2 reads FQDESV (reference sequence). The ends were cut back, 8 bases at V and 0 bases at J, with 15 bases in the middle. This CDR3 has 15 residues.

In this sample, this clonotype turned up many times. V is TRBV29-1 and J is TRBJ1-1; no firm D call. Germline loops: CDR1 SQVTM, CDR2 ANQGSEA. The CDR3 spans 13 residues. The V gene lost 7 bases and the J gene lost 3 bases, with 15 bases spanning the gap. The CDR3 reads CSDSNGPYTEAFF. For the CDR3, the DNA is TGCAGCGACTCGAACGGACCCTACACTGAAGCTTTCTTT.

This clonotype came up a few times. The chain couples TRBV28 to TRBJ2-5, with D possibly TRBD2 on 5 matching bases. CDR1 MDHEN and CDR2 SYDVKM come from the germline V gene. Trimming took off 10 bases at V and 2 bases at J, with 11 bases between the two ends. The CDR3 is made up of 12 amino acids. The CDR3 loop is CATSGEQETQYF. CDR3 DNA sequence: TGTGCCACCTCCGGGGAACAAGAGACCCAGTACTTC.

This clonotype has only a few counts. The chain recombines TRBV6-4 with TRBJ1-6, with D possibly being TRBD1 (5 bases). CDR3 size: 14 residues. The germline V gene encodes CDR1 MRHNA and CDR2 SNTAGT. V gave up 3 bases and J gave up 9 bases, with 12 bases separating them. For the CDR3, the DNA is TGTGCCAGCAGTGAGGGCAGGGTTGGTTCACCCCTCCACTTT. Protein product: CASSEGRVGSPLHF.

The chain recombines TRBV5-3 with TRBJ2-7; a weak D match, TRBD2 (5 bases). TRBV5-3 is given ORF status, its function remaining uncertain. The CDR3 is 13 amino acids. V lost 8 bases and J 7 bases, leaving 19 bases between the germline ends. The DNA of the CDR3 is TGTGCCAGCAGCGGACTTATGATACGGGAGCAGTACTTC. Translating gives CASSGLMIREQYF.

This chain joins TRBV27 and TRBJ2-2; D unclear. The ends were cut back, 5 bases at V and 6 bases at J, with 19 bases in the middle. The germline V gene has CDR1 MNHEY and CDR2 SMNVEV (reference sequence). This CDR3 is built from 16 residues. CDR3 DNA sequence: TGTGCCAGCAGTAACAGATTTGGGGATTCGTCCGGGGAGCTGTTTTTT. Residues: CASSNRFGDSSGELFF.

Ten or more counts support this clonotype. The gene calls are TRBV29-1 and TRBJ1-4, with a weak D call TRBD1 (6 bases). Germline V CDR1 and CDR2: SQVTM, ANQGSEA. The CDR3 runs to 11 residues. V gave up 8 bases and J gave up 8 bases, with 12 bases separating them. In DNA, the CDR3 is TGCAGCCCACGAGGGGGGGAAAAACTGTTTTTT. This gives the protein CSPRGGEKLFF.

This clonotype was found many times. The V gene is TRBV29-1, the J gene TRBJ2-3, with TRBD2 matching 10 bases. The CDR3 covers 15 residues. V shed 1 base and J 2 bases; nucleotides not matched to a gene: 3. Germline assignment: CDR1 SQVTM and CDR2 ANQGSEA. The CDR3 region is CSVEGTSGDTDTQYF. The CDR3 DNA sequence: TGCAGCGTTGAAGGGACTAGCGGAGACACAGATACGCAGTATTTT.

This clonotype was recorded at least ten times. The chain combines TRBV29-1 with TRBJ1-1; TRBD1 might be the D (6 bases). The CDR3 totals 13 residues. Germline CDR1 and CDR2: SQVTM and ANQGSEA. Trimming removed 0 bases at V and 2 bases at J, with 7 bases between. CDR3 residues: CSVEEGANTEAFF. The CDR3 DNA reads as TGCAGCGTTGAAGAGGGGGCCAACACTGAAGCTTTCTTT.

This clonotype was seen repeatedly, ten times or more. Sequence at one end of the junction differs from germline and may be a read error. This chain uses TRBV7-6 with TRBJ2-2, with D perhaps matching TRBD1 or TRBD2 (6 bases each). This CDR3 has 18 residues. Per the germline V gene, CDR1 is SGHVS and CDR2 is FNYEAQ. The CDR3 region has the DNA TGTGCCAGCAGCGTAGCCACAGGGAGGCCGATAAGCACCGGGGAGCTGTTTTTT. Its translation is CASSVATGRPISTGELFF.

The V call is TRBV6-2 or TRBV6-3, the J call TRBJ2-1; D not certain. The length of the CDR3 is 15 residues. V lost 5 bases and J 0 bases, leaving 11 bases between the germline ends. Germline V lookup: CDR1 MNHEY, CDR2 SVGEGT. CDR3 DNA: TGTGCCAGCAGTACGGTAGAAAGCTCCTACAATGAGCAGTTCTTC. Protein sequence: CASSTVESSYNEQFF.